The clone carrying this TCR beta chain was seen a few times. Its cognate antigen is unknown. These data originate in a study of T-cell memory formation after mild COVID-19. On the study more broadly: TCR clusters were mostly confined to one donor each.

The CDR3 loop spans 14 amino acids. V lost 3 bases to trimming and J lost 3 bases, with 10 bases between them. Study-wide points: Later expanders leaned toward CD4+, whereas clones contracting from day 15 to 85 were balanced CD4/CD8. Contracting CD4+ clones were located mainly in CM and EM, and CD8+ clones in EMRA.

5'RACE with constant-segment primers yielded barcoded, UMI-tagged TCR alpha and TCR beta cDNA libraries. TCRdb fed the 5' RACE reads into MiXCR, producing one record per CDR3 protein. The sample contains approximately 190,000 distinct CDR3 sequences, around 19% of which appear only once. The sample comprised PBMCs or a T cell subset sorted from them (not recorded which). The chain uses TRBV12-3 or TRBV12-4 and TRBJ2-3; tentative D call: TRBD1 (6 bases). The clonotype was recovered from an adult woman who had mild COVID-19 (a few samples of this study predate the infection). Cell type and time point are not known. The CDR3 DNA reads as TGTGCCAGCAGTTTCAGGGGTGGGACAGATACGCAGTATTTT. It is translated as CASSFRGGTDTQYF.